Described below is a single TCR beta chain sequence and its context. These data come from a study of blood T cell repertoires in COVID-19. Overall study context: Researchers got acute and convalescent COVID-19 samples from the United States, Italy and Spain. T cells, B-cell-depleted T cells, or PBMCs supplied cDNA or gDNA.

Per the authors' pipeline: Estimation of nucleated cell counts relied on the amplification of reference gene primers. TCRdb keeps only in-frame clones here, not all; method: immunoSEQ multiplex PCR. Clone size and the V and J calls come from that table; the DNA yielded D and trimming. Of about 250,000 clones listed, around 88% were seen once; the top ten hold over 1.3%. The CDR3 is 15 amino acids. The ends were cut back, 3 bases at V and 0 bases at J, with 11 bases in the middle. Germline V gene sequence: CDR1 LNHDA, CDR2 SQIVND (reference sequence). The receptor was isolated from a man at least 80 years old with acute or convalescent COVID-19. Material: peripheral blood. The chain has TRBV19 and TRBJ1-1; possible D gene TRBD1, 5 bases. CDR3 coding DNA: TGTGCCAGTAGTATTTCCCGGACACTGAACACTGAAGCTTTCTTT. Protein: CASSISRTLNTEAFF.